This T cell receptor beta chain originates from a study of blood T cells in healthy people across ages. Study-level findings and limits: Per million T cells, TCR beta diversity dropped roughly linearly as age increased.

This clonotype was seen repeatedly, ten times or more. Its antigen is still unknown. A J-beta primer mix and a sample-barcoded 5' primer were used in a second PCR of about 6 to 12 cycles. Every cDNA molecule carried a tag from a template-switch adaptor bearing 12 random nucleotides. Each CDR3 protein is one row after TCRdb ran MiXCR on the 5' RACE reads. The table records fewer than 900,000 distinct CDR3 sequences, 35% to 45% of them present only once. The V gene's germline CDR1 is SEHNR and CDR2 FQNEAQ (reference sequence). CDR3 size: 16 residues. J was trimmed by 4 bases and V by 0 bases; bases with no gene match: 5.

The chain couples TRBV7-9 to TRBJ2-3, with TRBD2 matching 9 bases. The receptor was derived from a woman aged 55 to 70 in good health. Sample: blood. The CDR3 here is CASSLALSGSSDTQYF. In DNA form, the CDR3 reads TGTGCCAGCAGCTTAGCGCTTAGCGGGAGTTCAGATACGCAGTATTTT.